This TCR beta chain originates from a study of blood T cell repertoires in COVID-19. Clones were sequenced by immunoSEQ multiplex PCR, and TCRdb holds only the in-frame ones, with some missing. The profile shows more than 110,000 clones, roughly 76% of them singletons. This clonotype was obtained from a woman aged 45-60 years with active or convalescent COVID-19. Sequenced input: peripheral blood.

CDR3 in DNA: TGCGCCAGCAGCCCGACAGGGGGCTCCTACGAGCAGTACTTC. Translated: CASSPTGGSYEQYF. The V and J genes are TRBV5-1 and TRBJ2-7; TRBD1 aligns across 9 bases. The CDR3 contains 14 residues. V lost 4 bases to trimming and J lost 0 bases; unmatched junction nucleotides: 2. Germline CDR1 is SGHRS and CDR2 is YFSETQ.